The present T cell receptor (beta chain) was sequenced within a study of CD8+ T cells in alopecia areata (dated by TCRdb to 2016 to 2019). General notes on the study: Skin from C3H/HeJ donors with spontaneous alopecia (roughly 6-12 months old) was grafted onto female C3H/HeJ recipients aged about 6-10 weeks. In both human patients and the C3H/HeJ mouse model, the study applied high-throughput TCRbeta sequencing to look at T cell clonal expansion in alopecia areata. On the human side, TCRbeta sequencing was run on scalp tissue and on sorted CD4+ and CD8+ peripheral blood T cells from healthy controls and from alopecia areata patients with either patchy or totalis/universalis disease. Clonality in the scalp was compared among normal scalp (n=4), patchy alopecia areata scalp (n=8), and alopecia totalis/universalis scalp (n=8). RNA came from the PAXgene miRNA kit for fixed scalp, the miRNeasy kit for PBMCs, and the RNeasy kit for mouse skin. immunoSEQ multiplex PCR using 35 Vbeta forward primers and 13 Jbeta reverse primers was used to amplify TCRbeta CDR3 regions.

From V the trimming removes 5 bases and from J it removes 2 bases, while the gene matches leave 8 bases of the junction unaccounted for. The germline V gene (reference sequence) gives CDR1 as FNHDT and CDR2 as SITEND. CDR3 length: 16 amino acids, cysteine to phenylalanine. Shown are 36 bases from within the CDR3, in frame from base 1. General study outcomes and caveats: Compared with normal scalp, lesional scalp, particularly in alopecia totalis/universalis, had higher clonality and more expanded CD8+ clones, which suggests antigenic drive. Unlike mouse skin, which is dominated by gammadelta T cells, normal human skin has resident alphabeta T cells that are also sequenced, and this complicates analysis of the scalp TCR repertoire. Compared with mice, TCR sequences shared between patients were less clear, possibly partly because of HLA diversity across the patient population.

This clone was observed a few times. What antigen it recognizes has not been identified. This is a mouse receptor, so gene names and germline sequences are those of the mouse. The read finishes 4 residues shy of the CDR3 end, and the germline J gene is used to complete it. Pooled mouse cutaneous lymph node cells were stained for CD4, CD8alpha, NKG2D, NKG2ACE and other markers and were then sorted on a BD Influx. Receptor libraries were prepared by the immunoSEQ multiplex PCR assay. To provide template for TCR sequencing, every sample had RNA extracted and reverse transcribed into cDNA. First-strand cDNA was synthesized using SuperScript III with a 2:1 mix of oligo-dT and random hexamers. Amplification bias was assessed with a synthetic immune receptor repertoire, and residual bias was removed computationally. Libraries were sequenced on Illumina HiSeq with 60 bp reads covering the CDR3, read from J toward V. Under the source paper's analysis protocol: After raw reads were preprocessed to remove errors, the CDR3 was defined following IMGT conventions as running from the conserved cysteine to phenylalanine. Clonality was computed as 1 minus the Shannon entropy, with the entropy normalized by log2 of the number of productive unique TCRs. Whether scalp clones were CD4 or CD8 was inferred by matching scalp TCRbeta sequences against CD4 and CD8 repertoires sorted from blood. TCRdb took over this immuneACCESS table, retaining in-frame rearrangements with V and J assigned. Such tables are incomplete; in checked studies, under half of the missing clones stem from an unresolved V gene, and the remainder is unexplained. V and J calls and clone size are those listed in that table; D and trimming were worked out from the DNA. This sample shows 250,000 or so clones, and none of them turns up only once. 1.2% of the sample belongs to the ten largest clones.

This receptor chain uses TRBV19 and TRBJ2-5, and TRBD2 matches 10 of the central bases. This receptor was obtained from a C3H/HeJ mouse with alopecia areata. Regarding MHC type, mice of this strain are H2-k. Sequences were obtained from CD4+ T cells sorted from a lymph node. CDR3 DNA (partial): TGTGCCAGCAGCCCGGGACTGGGGAGGGGCCAAGAC. This yields the protein CASSPGLGRGQD. The entire CDR3 protein reads CASSPGLGRGQDTQYF.